Ten or more counts support the clone carrying this T cell receptor beta chain. What it recognizes is unknown. The authors amplified TCR beta CDR3 regions from RNA transcripts. HTBI primers primed a first-round RT-PCR, and a second-round multiplex PCR followed. TCRdb independently ran MiXCR on the multiplex PCR reads; one entry per CDR3 protein. The sample has hundreds of thousands of distinct CDR3 sequences, roughly 20% seen once. The data were taken from a study of Graves' ophthalmopathy and Graves' hyperthyroidism. General observations from the study: Between ophthalmopathy and stable hyperthyroidism, a 13-signature model drew a separation with roughly 85% sensitivity and 75% to 82% specificity.

The CDR3 contains 14 residues. Germline CDR1 and CDR2: KGHDR and SFDVKD. V dropped 4 bases and J dropped 3 bases, with 11 bases sitting between them. Stable hyperthyroidism was defined by absence of ophthalmopathy within 18 months of follow-up. The source is a young woman with stable Graves' hyperthyroidism. The sample taken for sequencing was peripheral blood. The rearrangement uses TRBV24-1 and TRBJ1-2; D unclear. The CDR3 DNA sequence: TGTGCCACCAGTGACTCCTTTCGTGACTATGGCTACACCTTC. Residues: CATSDSFRDYGYTF.